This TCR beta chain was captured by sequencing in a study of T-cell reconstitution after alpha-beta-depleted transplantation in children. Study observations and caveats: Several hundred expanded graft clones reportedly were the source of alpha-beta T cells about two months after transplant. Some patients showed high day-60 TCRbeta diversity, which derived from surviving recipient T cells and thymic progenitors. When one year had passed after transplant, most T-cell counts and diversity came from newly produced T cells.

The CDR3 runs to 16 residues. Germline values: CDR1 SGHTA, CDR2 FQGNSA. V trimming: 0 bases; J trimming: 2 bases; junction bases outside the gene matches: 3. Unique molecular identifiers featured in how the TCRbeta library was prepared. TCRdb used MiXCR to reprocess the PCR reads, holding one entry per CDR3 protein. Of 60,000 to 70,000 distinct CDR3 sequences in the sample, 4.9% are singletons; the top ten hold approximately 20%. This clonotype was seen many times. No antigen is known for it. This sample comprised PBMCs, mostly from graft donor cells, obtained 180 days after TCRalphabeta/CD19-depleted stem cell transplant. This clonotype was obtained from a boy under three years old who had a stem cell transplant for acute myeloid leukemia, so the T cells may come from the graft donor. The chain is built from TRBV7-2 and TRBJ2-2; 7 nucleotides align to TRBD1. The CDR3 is CASSLAGTANTGELFF. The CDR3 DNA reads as TGTGCCAGCAGCTTAGCCGGGACAGCTAACACCGGGGAGCTGTTTTTT.